This T cell receptor beta chain came from a study of beta chain features in type 1 diabetes. Study information: Healthy donors resembled patients in age, gender and cell yields.

V lost 1 base to trimming and J lost 6 bases, with 7 bases between them. There are 12 residues in the CDR3. Germline values: CDR1 PRHDT, CDR2 FYEKMQ (reference sequence). This clone was seen more than once but under ten times. Sequenced material consisted of expressed TCRB transcripts (all of the isolated RNA was reverse transcribed). The repertoire was sequenced with immunoSEQ multiplex PCR; TCRdb's copy has only in-frame clones and lacks some. Of roughly 400,000 clones in the sample, more than 13% were seen once. Sequencing was performed on naive CD4+ T cells from blood. The receptor's source is a woman younger than 30 in good health. J is TRBJ2-7 and V is TRBV13, with D unresolved. The CDR3 loop is CASSLERSEQYF. CDR3 DNA sequence: TGTGCCAGCAGCTTAGAACGGAGCGAGCAGTACTTC.